The source of this TCR beta chain is a study of cytomegalovirus exposure and HLA in healthy donors. Study conclusions and caveats: Most of the CMV-associated TCR beta chains (in a later analysis) appeared to be HLA-restricted. CMV antigen specificity of a few CMV-associated chains was confirmed in vitro. Prediction of most subjects' HLA-A and HLA-B alleles by TCR beta sequences was reportedly accurate.

Germline values: CDR1 LGHNA, CDR2 YSLEER. The CDR3 is made up of 18 amino acids. V lost 1 base to trimming and J lost 2 bases; unmatched junction nucleotides: 9. As regards this clone: Its matching antigen is unknown.

The PCR had 60 Vbeta and 13 Jbeta primers. Sequencing used immunoSEQ multiplex PCR; TCRdb keeps in-frame clones, though not all of them. This table holds fewer than 55,000 clones, around 72% found once. The receptor was derived from a woman aged 45 to 65 in good health and CMV-seropositive. The gene calls are TRBV4-3 and TRBJ2-3; TRBD1 matches 10 bases. Sequenced input: PBMCs. The CDR3 nucleotides read TGCGCCAGCAGCCAAGGTCGAGGGACAGGGGCGTTCACAGATACGCAGTATTTT. It encodes CASSQGRGTGAFTDTQYF.